Listed below are T cell receptor beta chains from one sample, sequenced in a study of T cell repertoires in cytomegalovirus infection. TCRdb re-called the reads with MiXCR, one entry per CDR3 protein. Among 150,000 to 200,000 distinct CDR3 sequences listed, around 14% were seen once. The sequenced sample was PBMCs. The receptor source for this set is a human donor in good health (CMV status not recorded). Some clones in this sample may be carry-over from other donors' samples. CDR3s include the opening cysteine and the closing phenylalanine or tryptophan. A D gene is named only where the DNA matches it firmly. Rows may omit the clone size; those that give it use once, few, many or a size class.

j_call,clone_size,d_call,v_call,cdr3_aa,cdr3_nt
TRBJ2-1,.,.,TRBV19,CACGSRSYNAQFF,TGTGCCTGTGGGTCTCGCTCCTACAATGCGCAGTTTTTC
TRBJ2-7,.,TRBD2,TRBV5-1,CASSLGLAGGFSYEQYF,TGCGCCAGCAGCTTGGGGCTAGCGGGGGGATTCTCCTACGAGCAGTACTTC
TRBJ1-2,.,.,TRBV5-1,CASSDITGGYTF,TGCGCCAGCAGTGATATCACGGGCGGCTACACCTTC
TRBJ2-4,few,.,TRBV28,CASSPPHDLGNIQYF,TGTGCCAGCAGCCCCCCTCATGATCTTGGAAACATTCAGTACTTC
TRBJ2-2,many,.,TRBV4-1,CASSRASDTGELFF,TGCGCCAGCAGCCGGGCTTCTGACACCGGGGAGCTGTTTTTT
TRBJ1-2,few,.,TRBV6-2/TRBV6-3,CASSYTSTFFTGPADSGDGYTF,TGTGCCAGCAGTTACACCTCCACATTCTTCACAGGGCCTGCCGATAGTGGTGATGGCTACACCTTC
TRBJ2-7,many,TRBD1,TRBV12-3/TRBV12-4,CASSSRRDRGSHEQYF,TGTGCCAGCAGCAGCCGGCGGGACAGGGGTTCCCACGAGCAGTACTTC
TRBJ1-2,.,.,TRBV6-2/TRBV6-3,CASRVDGTLSIRYTF,TGTGCCAGCAGAGTGGACGGTACCCTCTCGATACGCTACACCTTC
TRBJ1-1,many,.,TRBV7-2,CASSRISSNTEAFF,TGTGCCAGCAGTCGTATTTCCTCGAACACTGAAGCTTTCTTT
TRBJ2-7,many,TRBD2,TRBV11-1,CASSSSGYYEQYF,TGTGCCAGCAGCAGTAGCGGGTACTACGAGCAGTACTTC
TRBJ2-1,few,TRBD1,TRBV6-5,CASSSGTGVRGYNEQFF,TGTGCCAGCAGTTCCGGGACAGGGGTGAGGGGTTACAATGAGCAGTTCTTC
TRBJ2-4,.,TRBD1,TRBV25-1,CASEPSTGGSNIQYF,TGTGCCAGCGAACCGTCCACAGGGGGCTCGAACATTCAGTACTTC
TRBJ2-4,few,.,TRBV29-1,CSVDQGSLGKNIQYF,TGCAGCGTTGATCAAGGATCTCTCGGCAAAAACATTCAGTACTTC
TRBJ1-1,many,.,TRBV20-1,CSARDLRSAVMNTEAFF,TGCAGTGCTAGAGATCTACGGAGCGCCGTCATGAACACTGAAGCTTTCTTT
TRBJ2-7,few,TRBD1,TRBV2,CASKPGGQGNEQYF,TGTGCCAGCAAGCCGGGGGGACAGGGGAACGAGCAGTACTTC
TRBJ2-5,.,.,TRBV29-1,CSVEAGQKETQYF,TGCAGCGTTGAGGCGGGACAGAAAGAGACCCAGTACTTC
TRBJ1-2,many,.,TRBV28,CASINLGDGSGYTF,TGTGCCAGCATAAACTTAGGGGACGGGAGTGGCTACACCTTC
TRBJ1-5,few,TRBD1,TRBV7-9,CASSSGQEYNQPQHF,TGTGCCAGCAGCTCCGGACAGGAATATAATCAGCCCCAGCATTTT
TRBJ1-3,.,.,TRBV7-6,CASSPGSFSGNTIYF,TGTGCCAGCAGCCCCGGATCCTTTTCTGGAAACACCATATATTTT
TRBJ1-5,few,TRBD1,TRBV6-2/TRBV6-3,CASATGVGQPQHF,TGTGCCAGCGCGACAGGGGTCGGTCAGCCCCAGCATTTT
TRBJ2-4,few,.,TRBV28,CASSHLHQNIQYF,TGTGCCAGCAGCCATTTGCACCAAAACATTCAGTACTTC
TRBJ1-6,many,.,TRBV14,CASSQDPWKVAPLHF,TGTGCCAGCAGCCAAGATCCATGGAAAGTGGCACCCCTCCACTTT
TRBJ1-1,.,.,TRBV9,CASSPVGEAFF,TGTGCCAGCAGCCCCGTAGGGGAAGCTTTCTTT
TRBJ2-6,few,.,TRBV29-1,CSVEFWSSGANVLTF,TGCAGCGTTGAATTCTGGTCCTCTGGGGCCAACGTCCTGACTTTC
TRBJ2-5,.,.,TRBV7-1,CASSPKEGQLQETQYF,TGTGCCAGCAGCCCTAAGGAGGGACAGCTGCAAGAGACCCAGTACTTC
TRBJ1-2,many,.,TRBV7-2,CASSSHAGYTF,TGTGCCAGCAGCTCACATGCCGGCTACACCTTC
TRBJ2-5,.,.,TRBV20-1,CSARIQGETQYF,TGCAGTGCTAGGATACAGGGAGAGACCCAGTACTTC